One TCR beta chain is described in this entry. Its target is unknown. Every patient with CD3G deficiency had evidence of autoimmunity. Patients aged 2 to 39 years had fewer naive and more memory CD4+ and CD8+ T cells. Sorting split CD4+ cells into CD25-high CD127-low Tregs and CD25-low CD127-high conventional T cells. This record comes from a study of regulatory T cells. Study outcomes and limitations: Hydrophobic residues at CDR3 positions 6 and 7 were enriched in conventional CD4+ T cells of CD3G-deficient patients. Skewed V and J usage and few unique V-J pairs marked patient repertoires, most in Tregs.

Primers: 52 TRBV forward and 13 TRBJ reverse. Only in-frame clones appear in the TCRdb table, and some are missing; sequencing was by immunoSEQ multiplex PCR. The sample lists over 30,000 clones, 93% seen once, with 0.8% to 1% in the top ten. Trimming removed 4 bases at V and 10 bases at J, with 11 bases between. This CDR3 region has 12 residues. Germline-derived CDR1 and CDR2 are ENHRY and SYGVKD. The sequence was obtained from a child aged 2-15 years with CD3G deficiency. The chain employs TRBV10-3 and TRBJ2-4, with unresolved D. Specimen: conventional CD4+ T cells sorted from blood. The CDR3 here is CAISADQIIQYF. For the CDR3, the DNA is TGTGCCATCAGTGCCGACCAAATTATTCAGTACTTC.